These 27 T cell receptor beta chains originate from one sample sequenced in a study of blood T cell repertoires in COVID-19. Here immunoSEQ multiplex PCR was the method, and the copy in TCRdb shows in-frame clones only, minus some. Of about 240,000 clones in the sample, more than 85% were seen once. The sample comprised PBMCs or T cells enriched from blood (not recorded which). These receptors originate from a young woman who had recovered from COVID-19.

The chain couples TRBV2 to TRBJ2-2; D perhaps matches TRBD2 (6 bases). This CDR3 is built from 14 residues. Trimming removed 7 bases at V and 3 bases at J, with 12 bases between. Per the germline V gene, CDR1 is SNHLY and CDR2 is FYNNEI. CDR3 coding DNA: TGTGCCAGCAAATCAGGGACTTACACCGGGGAGCTGTTTTTT. This sequence encodes CASKSGTYTGELFF.

The genes are TRBV10-2 and TRBJ1-5; TRBD1 aligns across 7 bases. The CDR3 has 14 residues. Germline values: CDR1 WSHSY, CDR2 SAAADI. Losses at the gene ends were 6 bases for V and 3 bases for J; bases not matched to a gene: 5. This CDR3 is CASSWTGNNQPQHF. DNA for the CDR3: TGCGCCAGCAGCTGGACAGGCAACAATCAGCCCCAGCATTTT.

This chain links TRBV11-2 with TRBJ2-2, with 7 bases fitting TRBD1. V lost 1 base and J lost 7; bases outside the gene matches: 3. From germline, CDR1 is SGHAT and CDR2 FQNNGV. CDR3 length equals 14 residues. CDR3 in DNA: TGTGCCAGCAGCTTAGCAACAGGGGTCGGGGAGCTGTTTTTT. Its translation: CASSLATGVGELFF. Together with reference TRBV11-2 and TRBJ2-2, the CDR3 gives the full variable domain: EAGVAQSPRYKIIEKRQSVAFWCNPISGHATLYWYQQILGQGPKLLIQFQNNGVVDDSQLPKDRFSAERLKGVDSTLKIQPAKLEDSAVYLCASSLATGVGELFFGEGSRLTVL.

The chain combines TRBV18 with TRBJ2-4, with D possibly being TRBD1 (5 bases). Germline values: CDR1 KGHSH, CDR2 LQKENI. The CDR3 length is 16 residues. Trimming took 2 bases from V and 4 from J, leaving 15 bases between them. CDR3 nucleotides: TGTGCCAGCTCACCAAGTTTAGGGGATTGGAAAAACATTCAGTACTTC. Amino acid sequence: CASSPSLGDWKNIQYF.

This chain connects TRBV28 to TRBJ2-4; 14 positions match TRBD2. There are 19 residues in the CDR3. Germline values: CDR1 MDHEN, CDR2 SYDVKM. Losses at the gene ends were 2 bases for V and 0 bases for J; bases not matched to a gene: 6. The CDR3 region is CASSLPGTSGSLAKNIQYF. CDR3 DNA: TGTGCCAGCAGTTTACCCGGGACTAGCGGGAGTCTAGCCAAAAACATTCAGTACTTC.

The genes are TRBV11-3 and TRBJ2-1, with D uncertain. The V gene's germline CDR1 is SGHNT and CDR2 YENEEA. This CDR3 comprises 11 residues. The germline V and J ends were trimmed by 2 bases and 8 bases, with 4 bases remaining between them. The CDR3 spells CASSLYDEQFF. CDR3 bases: TGTGCCAGCAGCTTATATGATGAGCAGTTCTTC.

The chain links TRBV27 to TRBJ2-5; possible D gene TRBD2, 6 bases. The CDR3 is 15 amino acids. Deletions cut 4 bases from V and 4 bases from J, with 16 bases between. Germline V CDR1 and CDR2: MNHEY, SMNVEV (reference sequence). The CDR3 region has the DNA TGTGCCAGCAGTTCCCTTGGGGAGGCCGCAGAGACCCAGTACTTC. Protein: CASSSLGEAAETQYF.

V usage is TRBV29-1 and J usage is TRBJ1-1, with D perhaps matching TRBD1 (6 bases). Germline CDR1 and CDR2: SQVTM and ANQGSEA. Trimming removed 1 base from V and 5 bases from J, with 11 bases in between. The CDR3 totals 13 residues. In nucleotides, the CDR3 is TGCAGCGTTGAAGGCCCCAGGGGAACTGAAGCTTTCTTT. Protein: CSVEGPRGTEAFF.

The V gene is TRBV5-1, the J gene TRBJ2-3; tentative D call: TRBD1 (5 bases). Deletions cut 0 bases from V and 2 bases from J, with 13 bases between. Germline V gives CDR1 SGHRS, CDR2 YFSETQ. The CDR3 is 16 amino acids. CDR3 in DNA: TGCGCCAGCAGCTTGGAAGTCAGGGAACACACAGATACGCAGTATTTT. Its protein product is CASSLEVREHTDTQYF. Drawing the rest from reference TRBV5-1 and TRBJ2-3, the complete variable domain is KAGVTQTPRYLIKTRGQQVTLSCSPISGHRSVSWYQQTPGQGLQFLFEYFSETQRNKGNFPGRFSGRQFSNSRSEMNVSTLELGDSALYLCASSLEVREHTDTQYFGPGTRLTVL.

The chain employs TRBV2 and TRBJ2-7, with D possibly matching TRBD2 (5 bases). V gave up 7 bases and J gave up 0 bases, with 16 bases separating them. This CDR3 has 15 amino acids. CDR1 and CDR2 (germline): SNHLY, FYNNEI. This chain's CDR3 is CASTPAGRPSYEQYF. The DNA for the CDR3 is TGTGCCAGCACCCCCGCGGGCCGGCCCTCCTACGAGCAGTACTTC.

The V call is TRBV28, the J call TRBJ1-5; no reliable D call. The germline gives CDR1 MDHEN, CDR2 SYDVKM. This CDR3 region has 15 residues. The V end was cut by 2 bases, the J end by 3 bases, with 11 bases between. This chain's CDR3 is CASSLPRTINQPQHF. The CDR3 DNA is TGTGCCAGCAGTTTACCCAGAACAATCAATCAGCCCCAGCATTTT.

V gene TRBV7-9 combines with J gene TRBJ2-7; tentatively, D is TRBD2 (7 bases). The CDR3 has 13 amino acids. V was pared by 6 bases and J by 3 bases, with 12 bases between. The germline CDR1 and CDR2 sequences are SEHNR and FQNEAQ (reference sequence). The CDR3: CASRWGGGYEQYF. The CDR3 DNA follows: TGTGCCAGCAGGTGGGGAGGGGGCTACGAGCAGTACTTC.

The chain joins TRBV19 to TRBJ1-1, with a possible D match to TRBD1 (5 bases). V lost 5 bases, J lost 3 bases, and 10 bases lay in between. In germline, CDR1 is LNHDA, CDR2 SQIVND (reference sequence). The CDR3 contains 13 residues. The CDR3 nucleotides read TGTGCCAGTAGTCCGCGACAGTACACTGAAGCTTTCTTT. Translation gives CASSPRQYTEAFF. The full variable domain, rest sourced from reference TRBV19 and TRBJ1-1, is DGGITQSPKYLFRKEGQNVTLSCEQNLNHDAMYWYRQDPGQGLRLIYYSQIVNDFQKGDIAEGYSVSREKKESFPLTVTSAQKNPTAFYLCASSPRQYTEAFFGQGTRLTVV.

This sequence joins TRBV19 and TRBJ1-6, with 9 bases fitting TRBD1. The CDR3 runs to 15 residues. Germline assignment: CDR1 LNHDA and CDR2 SQIVND (reference sequence). J lost 10 bases, V lost 3 bases, and 7 bases had no gene match. The CDR3 is CASSIQDRGASPLHF. CDR3 sequence (DNA): TGTGCCAGTAGTATTCAGGACAGGGGAGCGTCACCCCTCCACTTT. The whole variable domain, filled in from reference TRBV19 and TRBJ1-6, reads DGGITQSPKYLFRKEGQNVTLSCEQNLNHDAMYWYRQDPGQGLRLIYYSQIVNDFQKGDIAEGYSVSREKKESFPLTVTSAQKNPTAFYLCASSIQDRGASPLHFGNGTRLTVT.

The chain has TRBV7-9 and TRBJ1-2; 10 nucleotides align to TRBD1. This CDR3 is built from 14 residues. The junction had 3 bases not matched to a gene; V was cut back by 4 bases and J by 4 bases. Germline V gene lookup returns CDR1 SEHNR and CDR2 FQNEAQ (reference sequence). CDR3 sequence (DNA): TGTGCCAGCAGCTCCGGGACAGGGGTCTATGGCTACACCTTC. This gives the protein CASSSGTGVYGYTF. The full variable domain, in which reference TRBV7-9 and TRBJ1-2 provide the parts outside the CDR3, is DTGVSQNPRHKITKRGQNVTFRCDPISEHNRLYWYRQTLGQGPEFLTYFQNEAQLEKSRLLSDRFSAERPKGSFSTLEIQRTEQGDSAMYLCASSSGTGVYGYTFGSGTRLTVV.

The chain recombines TRBV7-2 with TRBJ1-1, with no clear D. V was pared by 2 bases and J by 2 bases, with 15 bases between. The V gene's germline CDR1 is SGHTA and CDR2 FQGNSA. The CDR3 extends over 16 amino acids. CDR3 sequence reads: CASSLTGISSNTEAFF. The DNA of the CDR3 is TGTGCCAGCAGCTTAACGGGTATCAGCTCCAACACTGAAGCTTTCTTT.

The V and J genes are TRBV5-4 and TRBJ2-2; unclear D gene. The CDR3 has 18 residues. The germline V gene has CDR1 SGHNT and CDR2 YYREEE (reference sequence). Trimming removed 5 bases from V and 3 bases from J, with 23 bases in between. The CDR3 loop reads CASSLEVMLRPHTGELFF. CDR3 DNA: TGTGCCAGCAGTCTTGAGGTCATGCTGAGGCCCCACACCGGGGAGCTGTTTTTT.

The chain is built from TRBV18 and TRBJ1-1; tentatively, D is TRBD1 (6 bases). The CDR3 covers 13 residues. The V end lost 3 bases, the J end lost 3 bases, and 8 bases lay between the germline ends. Germline V gene data show CDR1 as KGHSH and CDR2 as LQKENI. This CDR3 is CASSPNRDTEAFF. CDR3 DNA: TGTGCCAGCTCACCCAACAGGGACACTGAAGCTTTCTTT.

The genes are TRBV27 and TRBJ1-1; D perhaps matches TRBD1 (6 bases). The germline gives CDR1 MNHEY, CDR2 SMNVEV (reference sequence). The CDR3 covers 14 residues. V dropped 3 bases and J dropped 0 bases, with 8 bases sitting between them. CDR3 bases: TGTGCCAGCAGTTTTCGGGACATGAACACTGAAGCTTTCTTT. The encoded protein is CASSFRDMNTEAFF.

The chain couples TRBV28 to TRBJ2-3, with 10 nucleotides matching TRBD2. Germline V gene lookup returns CDR1 MDHEN and CDR2 SYDVKM. This CDR3 spans 15 amino acids. Trimming removed 4 bases from V and 8 bases from J; junction bases left unmatched: 9. The CDR3 spells CASSSHGKREGTQYF. CDR3 DNA sequence: TGTGCCAGCAGTTCCCACGGGAAGCGGGAGGGTACGCAGTATTTT.

This chain links TRBV5-1 with TRBJ2-1; 9 bases are shared with TRBD2. The germline CDR1 and CDR2 sequences are SGHRS and YFSETQ. The CDR3 sequence is 18 residues long. With 2 bases clipped from V and 5 bases from J, the junction kept 14 bases outside the gene matches. The CDR3, as DNA: TGCGCCAGCAGCTTCCCGGACAGGTTTATAGCGGGAGACAATGAGCAGTTCTTC. Amino acid sequence: CASSFPDRFIAGDNEQFF.

This chain connects TRBV19 to TRBJ2-5; tentatively, D is TRBD1 (5 bases). CDR3 length: 12 amino acids. CDR1 is LNHDA and CDR2 is SQIVND in the germline V gene (reference sequence). V lost 5 bases, J lost 5 bases, and 9 bases lay in between. The CDR3 loop is CASSANRETQYF. As DNA, the CDR3 is TGTGCCAGTAGTGCGAACAGGGAGACCCAGTACTTC.

The chain links TRBV4-1 to TRBJ1-4; D ambiguous. V was trimmed by 1 base and J by 5 bases, leaving 20 bases between them. The germline V gene has CDR1 MGHRA and CDR2 YSYEKL. The CDR3 consists of 18 residues. CDR3 amino acids: CASSQGPAVWAGNEKLFF. Written as DNA, the CDR3 is TGCGCCAGCAGCCAAGGCCCGGCAGTGTGGGCAGGAAATGAAAAACTGTTTTTT.

The chain joins TRBV24-1 to TRBJ1-4; D unclear. The V gene lost 4 bases and the J gene lost 0 bases, with 11 bases spanning the gap. The CDR3 loop spans 16 amino acids. Germline assignment: CDR1 KGHDR and CDR2 SFDVKD. CDR3 in amino acids: CATSDSSIATNEKLFF. The CDR3 region has the DNA TGTGCCACCAGTGACTCTAGCATCGCAACTAATGAAAAACTGTTTTTT.

This chain connects TRBV19 to TRBJ1-2; TRBD1 aligns across 7 bases. V shed 4 bases and J 3 bases; nucleotides not matched to a gene: 2. Germline V gene sequence: CDR1 LNHDA, CDR2 SQIVND (reference sequence). CDR3 length: 13 residues. CDR3 sequence (DNA): TGTGCCAGTAGTACCCAGGGGGACTATGGCTACACCTTC. Translating gives CASSTQGDYGYTF.

The chain recombines TRBV2 with TRBJ2-1; 7 positions agree with TRBD1. Germline V gives CDR1 SNHLY, CDR2 FYNNEI. J was trimmed by 8 bases and V by 8 bases; bases with no gene match: 6. The CDR3 loop spans 12 amino acids. CDR3 sequence: CASREGGDEQFF. For the CDR3, the DNA is TGTGCCAGCCGCGAAGGGGGCGATGAGCAGTTCTTC.

The V gene is TRBV9, the J gene TRBJ2-2; D perhaps matches TRBD2 (5 bases). Germline V gene sequence: CDR1 SGDLS, CDR2 YYNGEE. Trimming cost V 2 bases and J 6 bases, with 17 bases left between them. The CDR3 is 16 residues long. The CDR3 spells CASSVGPPTRAGELFF. As DNA, the CDR3 is TGTGCCAGCAGCGTCGGACCACCTACGCGGGCCGGGGAGCTGTTTTTT.